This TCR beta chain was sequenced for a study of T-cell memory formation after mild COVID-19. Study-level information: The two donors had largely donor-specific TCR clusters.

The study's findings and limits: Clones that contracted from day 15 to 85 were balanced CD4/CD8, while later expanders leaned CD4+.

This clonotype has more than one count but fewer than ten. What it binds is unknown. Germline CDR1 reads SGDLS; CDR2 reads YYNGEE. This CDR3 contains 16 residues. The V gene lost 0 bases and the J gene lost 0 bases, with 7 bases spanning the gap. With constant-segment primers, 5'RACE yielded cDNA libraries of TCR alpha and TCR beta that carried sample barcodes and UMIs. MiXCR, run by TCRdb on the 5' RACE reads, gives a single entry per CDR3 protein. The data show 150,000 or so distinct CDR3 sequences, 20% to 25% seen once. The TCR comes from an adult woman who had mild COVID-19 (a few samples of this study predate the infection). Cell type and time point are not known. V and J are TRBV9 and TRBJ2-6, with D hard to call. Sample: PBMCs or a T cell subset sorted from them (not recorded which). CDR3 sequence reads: CASSVGRFSGANVLTF. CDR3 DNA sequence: TGTGCCAGCAGCGTAGGGCGTTTCTCTGGGGCCAACGTCCTGACTTTC.